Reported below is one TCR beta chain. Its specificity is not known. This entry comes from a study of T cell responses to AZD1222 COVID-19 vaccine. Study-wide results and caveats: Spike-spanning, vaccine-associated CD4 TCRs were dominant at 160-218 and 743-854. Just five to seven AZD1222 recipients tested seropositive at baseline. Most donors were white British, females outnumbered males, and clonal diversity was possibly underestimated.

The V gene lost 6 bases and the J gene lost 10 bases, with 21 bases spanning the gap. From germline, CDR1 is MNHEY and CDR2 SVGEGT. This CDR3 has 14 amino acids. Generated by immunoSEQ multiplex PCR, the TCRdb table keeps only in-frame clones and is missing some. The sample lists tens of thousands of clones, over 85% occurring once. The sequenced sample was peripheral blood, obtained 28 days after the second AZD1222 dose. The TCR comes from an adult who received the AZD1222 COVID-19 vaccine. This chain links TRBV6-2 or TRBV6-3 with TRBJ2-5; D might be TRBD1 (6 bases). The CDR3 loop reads CASSQRDRLPGQYF. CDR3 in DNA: TGTGCCAGCAGCCAACGAGACAGGCTCCCGGGCCAGTACTTC.